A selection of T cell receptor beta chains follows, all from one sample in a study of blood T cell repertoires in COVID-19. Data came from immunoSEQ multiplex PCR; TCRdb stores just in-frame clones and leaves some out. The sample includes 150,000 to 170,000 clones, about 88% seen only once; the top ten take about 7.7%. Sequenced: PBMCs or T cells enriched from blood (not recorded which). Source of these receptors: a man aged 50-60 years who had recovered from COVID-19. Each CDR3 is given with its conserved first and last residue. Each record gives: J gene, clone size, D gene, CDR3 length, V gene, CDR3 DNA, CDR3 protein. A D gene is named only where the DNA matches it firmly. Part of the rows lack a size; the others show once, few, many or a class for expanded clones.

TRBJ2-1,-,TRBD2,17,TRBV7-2,TGTGCCAGCAGCTCCCCCGCCGGGGGGGCATCCTACAATGAGCAGTTCTTC,CASSSPAGGASYNEQFF
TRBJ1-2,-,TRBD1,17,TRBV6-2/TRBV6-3,TGTGCCAGCAGTTACGTGGTCGGGACAGAATTTTCCTATGGCTACACCTTC,CASSYVVGTEFSYGYTF
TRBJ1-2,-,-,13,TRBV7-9,TGTGCCAGCAGCCCCTACACGGCGGGGGGCTACACCTTC,CASSPYTAGGYTF
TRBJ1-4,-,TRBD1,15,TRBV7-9,TGTGCCAGCAGCTCCCGGACAGGGTATCATGAAAAACTGTTTTTT,CASSSRTGYHEKLFF
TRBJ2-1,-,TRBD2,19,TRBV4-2,TGTGCCAGCAGCCAAGTCCAGCGGGGGGGCCGTCAGCGCTACAATGAGCAGTTCTTC,CASSQVQRGGRQRYNEQFF
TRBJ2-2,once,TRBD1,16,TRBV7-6,TGTGCCAGCAGCCGAGGGACAGGCCGCGTCCCCGGGGAGCTGTTTTTT,CASSRGTGRVPGELFF
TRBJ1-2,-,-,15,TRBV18,TGTGCCAGCTCACCTTGGACACAAGGTAGCTATGGCTACACCTTC,CASSPWTQGSYGYTF
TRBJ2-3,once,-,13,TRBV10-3,TGTGCCATCCGAGGCGGGGGCCCAGATACGCAGTATTTT,CAIRGGGPDTQYF
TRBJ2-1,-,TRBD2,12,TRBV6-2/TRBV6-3,TGTGCCAGCAGCGAGCGGGGCAATGAGCAGTTCTTC,CASSERGNEQFF
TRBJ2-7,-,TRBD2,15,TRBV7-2,TGTGCCAGCAGCCACCCTAGCGGGGGCTCCTACGAGCAGTACTTC,CASSHPSGGSYEQYF
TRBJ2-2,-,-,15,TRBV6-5,TGTGCCAGCAGTTACTTTGCCCGGTCCACCGGGGAGCTGTTTTTT,CASSYFARSTGELFF
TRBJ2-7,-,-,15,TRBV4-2,TGTGCCAGCAGCCAAGGGTCAGGGATCTCCTACGAGCAGTACTTC,CASSQGSGISYEQYF
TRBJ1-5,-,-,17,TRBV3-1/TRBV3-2,TGTGCCAGCAGCCAAGAGACTTCGGGGAGGGACGATCAGCCCCAGCATTTT,CASSQETSGRDDQPQHF
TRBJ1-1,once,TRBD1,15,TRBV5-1,TGCGCCAGCAGCCCGTTACAGGGGGGTAACACTGAAGCTTTCTTT,CASSPLQGGNTEAFF
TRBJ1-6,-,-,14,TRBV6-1,TGTGCCAGCAGTGAAAACGTGGGGGGTTCACCCCTCCACTTT,CASSENVGGSPLHF
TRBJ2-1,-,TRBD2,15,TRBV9,TGTGCCAGCAGCGTAGCCCCCGCGGGGGACAATGAGCAGTTCTTC,CASSVAPAGDNEQFF
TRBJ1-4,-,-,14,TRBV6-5,TGTGCCGCGAGGAGACAGTCGACGGGTGAAAAACTGTTTTTT,CAARRQSTGEKLFF
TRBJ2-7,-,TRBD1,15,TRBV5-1,TGCGCCAGCAGCATCCCCGGGACAGGGTCCGGAGAGCAGTACTTC,CASSIPGTGSGEQYF
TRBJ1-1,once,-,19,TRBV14,TGTGCCAGCAGCCAACGGGTTTTCGGGAGGGGTTTACGCCACACTGAAGCTTTCTTT,CASSQRVFGRGLRHTEAFF
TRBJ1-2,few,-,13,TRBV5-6,TGTGCCAGCAGCCCCGGACAAAACTATGGCTACACCTTC,CASSPGQNYGYTF
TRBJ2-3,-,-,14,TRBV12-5,TGTGCTAGTGGTTTGGGGGACACCACAGATACGCAGTATTTT,CASGLGDTTDTQYF
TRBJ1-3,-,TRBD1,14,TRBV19,TGTGCCAGTCGCCCGGGACAGGGGACGAGCACCATATATTTT,CASRPGQGTSTIYF